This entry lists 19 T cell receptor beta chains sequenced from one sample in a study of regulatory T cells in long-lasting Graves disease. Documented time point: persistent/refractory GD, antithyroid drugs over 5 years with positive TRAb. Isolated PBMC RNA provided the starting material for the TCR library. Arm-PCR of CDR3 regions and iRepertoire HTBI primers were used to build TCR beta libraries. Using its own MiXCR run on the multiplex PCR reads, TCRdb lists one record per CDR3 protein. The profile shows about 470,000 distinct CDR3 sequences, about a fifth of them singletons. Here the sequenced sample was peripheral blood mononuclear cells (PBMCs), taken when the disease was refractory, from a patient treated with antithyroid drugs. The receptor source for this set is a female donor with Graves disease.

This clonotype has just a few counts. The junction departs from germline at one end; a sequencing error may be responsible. The CDR3 bases are TGTGCCACCAGTGATTTGCGGACTAGCGGCACCGATACGCAGTATTTT. Its translation is CATSDLRTSGTDTQYF. The chain couples TRBV24-1 to TRBJ2-3; 10 positions agree with TRBD2. The CDR3 totals 16 residues. The V gene's germline CDR1 is KGHDR and CDR2 SFDVKD.

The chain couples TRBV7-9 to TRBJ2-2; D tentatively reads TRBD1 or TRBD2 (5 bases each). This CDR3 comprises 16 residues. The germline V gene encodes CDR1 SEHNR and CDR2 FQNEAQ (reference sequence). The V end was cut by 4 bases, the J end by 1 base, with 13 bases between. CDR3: CASSWDGKLNTGELFF. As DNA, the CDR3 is TGTGCCAGCAGCTGGGACGGAAAGTTGAACACCGGGGAGCTGTTTTTT.

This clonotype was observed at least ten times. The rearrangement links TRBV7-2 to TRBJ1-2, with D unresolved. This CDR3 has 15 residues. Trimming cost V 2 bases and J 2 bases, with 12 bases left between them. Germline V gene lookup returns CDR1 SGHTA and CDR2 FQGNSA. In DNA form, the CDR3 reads TGTGCCAGCAGCTTAAGTTTAGGTGGAAACTATGGCTACACCTTC. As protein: CASSLSLGGNYGYTF.

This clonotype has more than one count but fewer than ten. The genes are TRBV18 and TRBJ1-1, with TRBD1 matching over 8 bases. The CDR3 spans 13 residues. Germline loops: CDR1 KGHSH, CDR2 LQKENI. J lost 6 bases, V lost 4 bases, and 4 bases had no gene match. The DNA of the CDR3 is TGTGCCAGCTCACGGACAGGGCGAGCTGAAGCTTTCTTT. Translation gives CASSRTGRAEAFF.

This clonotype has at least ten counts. The DNA for the CDR3 is TGTGCCAGCGGCGGTTTTAGGGAGCAGTACTTC. Its translation is CASGGFREQYF. The chain uses TRBV6-1 and TRBJ2-7; no firm D call. CDR1 and CDR2 from the germline V gene are MNHNS and SASEGT. This CDR3 comprises 11 residues. V was clipped by 8 bases and J by 7 bases, with 12 bases between them.

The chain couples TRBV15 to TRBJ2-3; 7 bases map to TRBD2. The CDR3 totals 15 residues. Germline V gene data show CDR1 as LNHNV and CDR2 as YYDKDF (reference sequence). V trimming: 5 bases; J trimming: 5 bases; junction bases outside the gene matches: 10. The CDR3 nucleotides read TGTGCCACCAGCTCCCCCCCGGGGGGTGTAGATACGCAGTATTTT. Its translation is CATSSPPGGVDTQYF.

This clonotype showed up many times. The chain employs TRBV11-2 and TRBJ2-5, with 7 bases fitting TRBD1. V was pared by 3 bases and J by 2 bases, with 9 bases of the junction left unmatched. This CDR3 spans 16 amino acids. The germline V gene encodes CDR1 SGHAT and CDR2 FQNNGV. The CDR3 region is CASSFNPGTEQETQYF. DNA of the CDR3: TGTGCCAGCAGCTTCAATCCCGGGACAGAACAAGAGACCCAGTACTTC.

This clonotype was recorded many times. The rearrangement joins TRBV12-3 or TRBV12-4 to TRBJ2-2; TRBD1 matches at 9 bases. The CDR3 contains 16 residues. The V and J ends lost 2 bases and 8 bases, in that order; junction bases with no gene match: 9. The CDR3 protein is CASSLRTGASFGELFF. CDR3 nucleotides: TGTGCCAGCAGTTTAAGGACAGGGGCTAGCTTTGGGGAGCTGTTTTTT.

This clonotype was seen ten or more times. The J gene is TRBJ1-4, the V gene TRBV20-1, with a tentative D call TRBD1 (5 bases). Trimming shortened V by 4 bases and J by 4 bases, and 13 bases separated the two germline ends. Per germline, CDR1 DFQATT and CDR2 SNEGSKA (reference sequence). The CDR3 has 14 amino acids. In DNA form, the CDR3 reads TGCAGTGCTACGACAGTGCCAGATAATGAAAAACTGTTTTTT. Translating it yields CSATTVPDNEKLFF.

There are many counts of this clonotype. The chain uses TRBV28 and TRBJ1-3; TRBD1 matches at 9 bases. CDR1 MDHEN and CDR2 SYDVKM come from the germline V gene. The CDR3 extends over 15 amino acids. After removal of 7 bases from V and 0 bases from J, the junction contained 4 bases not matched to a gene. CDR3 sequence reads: CASKTGQGSGNTIYF. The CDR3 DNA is TGTGCCAGCAAGACGGGACAGGGCTCTGGAAACACCATATATTTT.

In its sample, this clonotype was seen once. CDR3 DNA: TGTGCCAGCAGCTTTCGGCCCTCCCCAGATACGCAGTATTTT. This translates into CASSFRPSPDTQYF. This chain connects TRBV7-9 to TRBJ2-3; D ambiguous. Germline V gene sequence: CDR1 SEHNR, CDR2 FQNEAQ (reference sequence). CDR3 size: 14 residues. The V end was cut by 3 bases, the J end by 4 bases, with 11 bases between.

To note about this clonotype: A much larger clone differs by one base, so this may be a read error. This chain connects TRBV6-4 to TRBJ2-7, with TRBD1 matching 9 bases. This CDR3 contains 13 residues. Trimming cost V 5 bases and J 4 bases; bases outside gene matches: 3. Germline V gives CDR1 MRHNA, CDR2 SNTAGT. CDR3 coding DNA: TGTGCCAGCAGTTGCGGGACAGGGTACGAGCAGTACTTC. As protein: CASSCGTGYEQYF.

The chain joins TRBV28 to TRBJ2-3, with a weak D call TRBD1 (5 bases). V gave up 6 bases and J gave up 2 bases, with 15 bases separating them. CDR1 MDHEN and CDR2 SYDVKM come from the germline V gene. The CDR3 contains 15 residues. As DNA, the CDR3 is TGTGCCAGCAGCCCCTTAGGGGCTCCCACAGATACGCAGTATTTT. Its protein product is CASSPLGAPTDTQYF.

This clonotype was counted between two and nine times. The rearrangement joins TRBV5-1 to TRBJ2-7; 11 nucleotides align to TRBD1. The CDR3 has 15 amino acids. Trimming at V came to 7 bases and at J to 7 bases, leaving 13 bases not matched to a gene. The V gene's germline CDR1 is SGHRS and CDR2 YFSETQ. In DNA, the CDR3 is TGCGCCAGCGGCCCTGCTCGGGACAGGGGGTCGGAGCAGTACTTC. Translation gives CASGPARDRGSEQYF.

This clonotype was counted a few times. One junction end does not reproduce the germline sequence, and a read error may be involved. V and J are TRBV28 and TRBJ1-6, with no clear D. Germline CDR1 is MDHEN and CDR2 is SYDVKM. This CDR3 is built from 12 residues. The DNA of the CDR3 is TGTGCCAGCGGTTTGTATAATTCACCCCTCCACTTT. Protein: CASGLYNSPLHF.

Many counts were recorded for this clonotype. The CDR3 DNA follows: TGTGCCAGCAGTGCCACCATCAGACCCGGGACAGGGAGGTTTGGGACCCAGTACTTC. As protein: CASSATIRPGTGRFGTQYF. The genes are TRBV6-1 and TRBJ2-5; 9 positions match TRBD1. J lost 7 bases, V lost 4 bases, and 22 bases had no gene match. Germline-derived CDR1 and CDR2 are MNHNS and SASEGT. The length of the CDR3 is 19 residues.

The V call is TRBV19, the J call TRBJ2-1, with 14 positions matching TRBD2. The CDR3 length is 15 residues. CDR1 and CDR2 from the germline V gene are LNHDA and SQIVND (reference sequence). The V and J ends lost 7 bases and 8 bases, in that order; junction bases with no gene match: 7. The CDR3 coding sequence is TGTGCCAGTACCGCCGGGACTAGCGGGAGTTATGAGCAGTTCTTC. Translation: CASTAGTSGSYEQFF.

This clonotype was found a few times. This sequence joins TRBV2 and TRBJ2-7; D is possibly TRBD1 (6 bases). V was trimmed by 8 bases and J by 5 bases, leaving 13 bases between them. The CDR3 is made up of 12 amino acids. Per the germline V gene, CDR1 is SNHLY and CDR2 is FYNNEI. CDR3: CASGQGWNEQYF. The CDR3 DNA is TGTGCCAGCGGGCAGGGGTGGAACGAGCAGTACTTC.

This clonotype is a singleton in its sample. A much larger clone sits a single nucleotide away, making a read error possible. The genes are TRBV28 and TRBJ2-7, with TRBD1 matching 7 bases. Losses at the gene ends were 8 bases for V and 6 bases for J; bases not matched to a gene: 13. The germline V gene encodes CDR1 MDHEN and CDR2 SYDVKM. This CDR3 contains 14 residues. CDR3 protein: CASQDRNRGGEQYF. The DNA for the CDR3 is TGTGCCAGCCAAGACCGAAACAGGGGTGGCGAGCAGTACTTC.